This T cell receptor beta chain originates from a study of T cell responses to AZD1222 COVID-19 vaccine. Method: immunoSEQ multiplex PCR; TCRdb's copy keeps in-frame clones and lacks some. The sample carries 150,000 to 180,000 clones, 90% recorded once. CDR3 length: 16 residues. V was pared by 3 bases and J by 0 bases, with 13 bases between. Germline V lookup: CDR1 KGHSH, CDR2 LQKENI. The chain couples TRBV18 to TRBJ2-3; D perhaps matches TRBD2 (5 bases). The source of this sequence is an adult who received the AZD1222 COVID-19 vaccine. The material sequenced was peripheral blood, taken 28 days after the second AZD1222 dose. CDR3 sequence (DNA): TGTGCCAGCTCACCTTCCTTAGCGACGAGCACAGATACGCAGTATTTT. Protein sequence: CASSPSLATSTDTQYF.